One and the same sample provided the 29 T cell receptor beta chains below, sequenced in a study of blood T cells in healthy people across ages. Alongside a J-beta primer mix, a sample-barcoded 5' primer served in a second PCR lasting about 7 to 12 cycles. TCRdb itself ran the 5' RACE reads through MiXCR, one entry per CDR3 protein. The table records approximately 1,700,000 distinct CDR3 sequences, approximately 40% of them present only once. The sequenced material came from blood. These receptors all come from a human donor in good health.

The chain is built from TRBV12-3 or TRBV12-4 and TRBJ2-5; 10 bases fit TRBD1. This CDR3 contains 15 residues. After removal of 6 bases from V and 5 bases from J, the junction contained 9 bases not matched to a gene. The DNA of the CDR3 is TGTGCCAGCAGCCCCGGACAGGGGGACTATGAGACCCAGTACTTC. This encodes CASSPGQGDYETQYF.

This clonotype was observed a handful of times. The CDR3 reads CAISRGSGDTQYF. In DNA form, the CDR3 reads TGTGCCATCAGCAGGGGTTCAGGGGATACGCAGTATTTT. The rearrangement joins TRBV10-3 to TRBJ2-3, with D perhaps matching TRBD1 (6 bases). With 6 bases removed from V and 6 bases from J, the gap between germline ends came to 13 bases. The germline V gene has CDR1 ENHRY and CDR2 SYGVKD. CDR3 length equals 13 residues.

The V gene is TRBV20-1, the J gene TRBJ1-2; TRBD1 might be the D (6 bases). This CDR3 has 14 amino acids. Per germline, CDR1 DFQATT and CDR2 SNEGSKA (reference sequence). V shed 1 base and J shed 7 bases, with 16 bases lying between them. The CDR3 here is CSARGGETGRGYTF. CDR3 nucleotides: TGCAGTGCTAGAGGCGGTGAGACAGGTCGTGGCTACACCTTC.

Regarding this clonotype: At one end the junction does not follow the germline gene, possibly because of a read error. This chain links TRBV20-1 with TRBJ1-4; no clear D gene. This CDR3 is built from 12 residues. Germline CDR1 DFQATT, CDR2 SNEGSKA (reference sequence). CDR3 in amino acids: CSARGTNEKLFF. In nucleotides, the CDR3 is TGCAGTGCCAGAGGGACTAATGAAAAACTGTTTTTT.

The rearrangement joins TRBV20-1 to TRBJ2-4; D uncertain. The CDR3 runs 14 residues. Trimming pared 6 bases from V and 0 bases from J, leaving 12 bases between. Per the germline V gene, CDR1 is DFQATT and CDR2 is SNEGSKA (reference sequence). In DNA, the CDR3 is TGCAGTGCACGGCAAGTCCTAGCCAAAAACATTCAGTACTTC. Translated: CSARQVLAKNIQYF.

This clonotype occurred a few times. The genes are TRBV28 and TRBJ2-1; TRBD1 or TRBD2 may be the D gene (5 bases each). The V end was cut by 2 bases, the J end by 1 base, with 24 bases between. CDR1 and CDR2 from the germline V gene are MDHEN and SYDVKM. This CDR3 comprises 20 residues. The CDR3 spells CASSLPLGSIGDGSYNEQFF. The CDR3 region has the DNA TGTGCCAGCAGTTTACCTCTAGGGAGTATAGGGGATGGGTCCTACAATGAGCAGTTCTTC. Filled out from reference TRBV28 and TRBJ2-1, the complete variable domain reads DVKVTQSSRYLVKRTGEKVFLECVQDMDHENMFWYRQDPGLGLRLIYFSYDVKMKEKGDIPEGYSVSREKKERFSLILESASTNQTSMYLCASSLPLGSIGDGSYNEQFFGPGTRLTVL.

This chain connects TRBV6-6 to TRBJ1-1; a possible D gene is TRBD1 (6 bases). V was clipped by 2 bases and J by 3 bases, with 19 bases between them. The germline CDR1 and CDR2 sequences are MNHNY and SVGAGI (reference sequence). The CDR3 runs 17 residues. CDR3 sequence: CASSYGGADYQHTEAFF. CDR3 bases: TGTGCCAGCAGTTACGGGGGGGCGGATTATCAGCACACTGAAGCTTTCTTT.

This clonotype was detected only a few times. This sequence joins TRBV6-1 and TRBJ2-7, with 10 bases fitting TRBD2. The last part of the DNA fits TRBJ2-5 better; the J call may be wrong. There are 15 residues in the CDR3. Germline V gives CDR1 MNHNS, CDR2 SASEGT. The CDR3: CASSEVAGGQETQYF. The CDR3 region has the DNA TGTGCCAGCAGTGAAGTAGCGGGGGGCCAAGAGACCCAGTACTTC.

This clonotype appeared a few times. The J gene is TRBJ2-7, the V gene TRBV7-6; tentative D call: TRBD1 (6 bases). V was pared by 4 bases and J by 4 bases, with 20 bases between. CDR1 and CDR2 from the germline V gene are SGHVS and FNYEAQ. This CDR3 spans 16 amino acids. CDR3 sequence (DNA): TGTGCCAGCAGCTCGCCGATGGCCACAGGGCCATACGAGCAGTACTTC. Protein product: CASSSPMATGPYEQYF.

The chain carries TRBV12-3 or TRBV12-4 and TRBJ1-1; D call uncertain. This CDR3 has 16 amino acids. The V end lost 5 bases, the J end lost 1 base, and 17 bases lay between the germline ends. The CDR3 DNA reads as TGTGCCAGCAGTGCCGGACCGGGGAACGAGAACACTGAAGCTTTCTTT. Protein product: CASSAGPGNENTEAFF.

This clonotype was recorded only once. Relative to the germline gene, one junction end is altered; a read error may explain this. V and J are TRBV28 and TRBJ1-3; a weak D match, TRBD1 (5 bases). The length of the CDR3 is 17 residues. CDR1 and CDR2 (germline): MDHEN, SYDVKM. This CDR3 reads CASSFEGLGQAGNAIYF. For the CDR3, the DNA is TGTGCCAGCAGTTTCGAGGGACTTGGGCAAGCGGGAAACGCCATATATTTT.

With regard to this clonotype: Mismatch with germline at one junction end may stem from a read error. The chain recombines TRBV11-3 with TRBJ2-3, with 9 positions matching TRBD1. This CDR3 has 15 residues. In germline, CDR1 is SGHNT, CDR2 YENEEA. The CDR3 loop reads CASSPKTGGSDTRYF. Written as DNA, the CDR3 is TGTGCCAGCAGCCCCAAGACAGGGGGGTCAGATACGCGGTATTTT.

The genes are TRBV20-1 and TRBJ2-2; D is uncertain. Germline loops: CDR1 DFQATT, CDR2 SNEGSKA (reference sequence). The V end was cut by 3 bases, the J end by 2 bases, with 10 bases between. This CDR3 has 14 amino acids. CDR3 amino acids: CSARVRPNTGELFF. DNA of the CDR3: TGCAGTGCTAGGGTTAGACCTAACACCGGGGAGCTGTTTTTT.

This chain uses TRBV11-1 with TRBJ2-7; D is possibly TRBD2 (5 bases). The assigned J gene may be wrong: the sequence end matches TRBJ2-5 better. Looked up from germline, CDR1 is SGHAT and CDR2 is FQDESV (reference sequence). The CDR3 is made up of 16 amino acids. DNA for the CDR3: TGTGCCAGCAGCCCTCAGGACCGCATCCGGGGAGAGACCCAGTACTTC. It specifies CASSPQDRIRGETQYF.

V usage is TRBV4-1 and J usage is TRBJ2-7, with D tentatively TRBD1 (5 bases). Trimming stripped 1 base from V and 0 bases from J, with 16 bases between. The CDR3 covers 17 residues. Germline CDR1 is MGHRA and CDR2 is YSYEKL. The CDR3 coding sequence is TGCGCCAGCAGCCAAGGTAAGGGGATTCTGAGCTCCTACGAGCAGTACTTC. The encoded protein is CASSQGKGILSSYEQYF.

The chain links TRBV19 to TRBJ2-6; 7 bases are shared with TRBD1. The CDR3 loop spans 16 amino acids. CDR1 is LNHDA and CDR2 is SQIVND in the germline V gene (reference sequence). After removal of 3 bases from V and 2 bases from J, the junction contained 4 bases not matched to a gene. DNA of the CDR3: TGTGCCAGTAGTATCCCTCAGGGGGCTGGGGCCAACGTCCTGACTTTC. Protein product: CASSIPQGAGANVLTF.

This sequence joins TRBV10-3 and TRBJ1-2; 8 bases are shared with TRBD1. Germline values: CDR1 ENHRY, CDR2 SYGVKD. The CDR3 is 15 residues long. The ends lost 4 bases at V and 5 bases at J; junction bases unmatched: 9. CDR3 bases: TGTGCCATCAGTGCCCAGACAGGGGTCTCGTATGGCTACACCTTC. It yields the protein CAISAQTGVSYGYTF.

This sequence joins TRBV27 and TRBJ2-5; D call uncertain. The germline gives CDR1 MNHEY, CDR2 SMNVEV (reference sequence). CDR3 length: 13 amino acids. Trimming left V 5 bases short and J 4 bases short, with 11 bases between. This CDR3 is CASSPTARETQYF. CDR3 coding DNA: TGTGCCAGCAGTCCCACCGCCCGAGAGACCCAGTACTTC.

The gene calls are TRBV5-1 and TRBJ1-1; no clear D gene. V shed 0 bases and J shed 8 bases, with 11 bases lying between them. Germline loops: CDR1 SGHRS, CDR2 YFSETQ. The CDR3 is 13 amino acids. CDR3 nucleotide sequence: TGCGCCAGCAGCTTGGCCTTCAGAGAGGAAGCTTTCTTT. Residues: CASSLAFREEAFF.

The gene calls are TRBV12-3 or TRBV12-4 and TRBJ1-2; D remains unclear. V lost 0 bases and J lost 4, with 9 bases in between. The CDR3 sequence is 14 residues long. The CDR3 sequence: CASSLAPRGYGYTF. Written as DNA, the CDR3 is TGTGCCAGCAGTTTAGCCCCCCGGGGCTATGGCTACACCTTC.

V gene TRBV28 combines with J gene TRBJ1-2; TRBD1 matches at 7 bases. V was pared by 6 bases and J by 7 bases, with 8 bases of the junction left unmatched. Germline V gene sequence: CDR1 MDHEN, CDR2 SYDVKM. This CDR3 spans 13 amino acids. CDR3 protein: CASSPGGLGGYTF. As DNA, the CDR3 is TGTGCCAGCAGCCCAGGGGGGCTGGGTGGCTACACCTTC.

The chain is built from TRBV6-1 and TRBJ1-1, with D hard to call. V shed 8 bases and J shed 8 bases, with 18 bases lying between them. The CDR3 is 13 residues long. CDR1 and CDR2 (germline): MNHNS, SASEGT. Here the CDR3 reads CASLLTGGFEAFF. The CDR3 coding sequence is TGTGCCAGCCTACTTACGGGCGGATTCGAAGCTTTCTTT.

This clonotype was counted a few times. The CDR3 spells CASSIGRFYEQYF. CDR3 nucleotide sequence: TGTGCCAGTAGTATAGGACGGTTCTACGAGCAGTACTTC. V usage is TRBV19 and J usage is TRBJ2-7; no definite D call. Germline V gene sequence: CDR1 LNHDA, CDR2 SQIVND (reference sequence). The V end lost 1 base, the J end lost 3 bases, and 7 bases lay between the germline ends. The CDR3 spans 13 residues. Variable domain in full (rest from reference TRBV19 and TRBJ2-7): DGGITQSPKYLFRKEGQNVTLSCEQNLNHDAMYWYRQDPGQGLRLIYYSQIVNDFQKGDIAEGYSVSREKKESFPLTVTSAQKNPTAFYLCASSIGRFYEQYFGPGTRLTVT.

This clonotype showed up just a few times. At one end the junction does not follow the germline gene, possibly because of a read error. The rearrangement uses TRBV29-1 and TRBJ1-1, with TRBD1 as a possible D gene (6 bases). Germline assignment: CDR1 SQVTM and CDR2 ANQGSEA. CDR3 length equals 17 residues. CDR3 bases: TGCAGCGTGGGAATTAACCGGGGCCTCACATGGGACACTGTAGCTTTCTTT. This encodes CSVGINRGLTWDTVAFF.

The CDR3 reads CASSLTLGGAQYF. The CDR3 DNA reads as TGTGCCAGCAGTTTAACACTCGGCGGGGCCCAGTACTTC. V and J are TRBV27 and TRBJ2-7, with D possibly TRBD2 on 6 matching bases. The CDR3 is made up of 13 amino acids. Germline CDR1 is MNHEY and CDR2 is SMNVEV (reference sequence). V shed 2 bases and J shed 10 bases, with 15 bases lying between them.

V usage is TRBV4-1 and J usage is TRBJ2-5; 7 bases line up with TRBD1. CDR1 is MGHRA, CDR2 YSYEKL, per germline. V lost 2 bases, J lost 5 bases, and 8 bases stayed unmatched. This CDR3 comprises 15 residues. The CDR3 loop reads CASSQYRQGRETQYF. CDR3 DNA: TGCGCCAGCAGCCAATACCGACAGGGTAGGGAGACCCAGTACTTC.

This clonotype turned up a few times. This chain connects TRBV2 to TRBJ2-1; D is undetermined. Germline V gene lookup returns CDR1 SNHLY and CDR2 FYNNEI. The CDR3 covers 15 residues. Deletions cut 2 bases from V and 6 bases from J, with 14 bases between. CDR3 sequence: CASSEYLGDVNEQFF. The CDR3 bases are TGTGCCAGCAGTGAATACCTAGGAGACGTCAATGAGCAGTTCTTC.

There are a few counts of this clonotype. This chain uses TRBV28 with TRBJ1-2, with TRBD1 as a possible D gene (6 bases). The CDR3 is 13 amino acids. Trimming cost V 6 bases and J 7 bases, with 15 bases left between them. Germline-derived CDR1 and CDR2 are MDHEN and SYDVKM. CDR3 residues: CASSITGLGGYTF. The CDR3 DNA is TGTGCCAGCAGCATTACAGGGCTCGGTGGCTACACCTTC.

This clonotype was seen repeatedly, ten times or more. The rearrangement uses TRBV20-1 and TRBJ2-7; D tentatively fits TRBD1 or TRBD2 (5 bases each). V gave up 6 bases and J gave up 3 bases, with 21 bases separating them. The CDR3 covers 15 residues. Germline V lookup: CDR1 DFQATT, CDR2 SNEGSKA (reference sequence). The CDR3 loop is CSATSGTTSYYEQYF. CDR3 coding DNA: TGCAGTGCCACATCCGGGACGACAAGTTACTACGAGCAGTACTTC.